The T cell receptor (beta chain) under discussion was sequenced for a study of cytomegalovirus exposure and HLA in healthy donors. Study as a whole: Falling in the Caucasian-associated ancestry cluster were 80% to 90% of under 500 genotyped donors.

This CDR3 comprises 13 residues. As for this clone: Its target is unknown.

Study results and limitations: Later analysis suggested most CMV-associated TCR beta chains were HLA-restricted. There were some public TCRs occurring in many donors, but most TCR sequences were rare.

PCR was performed using 60 Vbeta and 13 Jbeta primers. Generated by immunoSEQ multiplex PCR, the TCRdb table keeps only in-frame clones and is missing some. The sample records 160,000 or so clones, over 70% being singletons. What was sequenced was PBMCs. The clonotype originates from a middle-aged woman in good health and CMV-seropositive. The chain employs TRBV12-1 and TRBJ1-4; the table's D call, TRBD1, was not checked against the DNA. TRBV12-1 is a documented pseudogene. The DNA of the CDR3 is TGTGCCAGCAGCTTCCAGGGTTATGAAAAACTGTTTTTT. Translated: CASSFQGYEKLFF.